This T cell receptor beta chain stems from a study of blood T cell repertoires in COVID-19. J lost 8 bases, V lost 4 bases, and 10 bases had no gene match. CDR1 and CDR2 (germline): SGHDN, FVKESK. The CDR3 is made up of 15 amino acids. How the authors handled the data: Amplified reference gene primers provided the basis for estimating nucleated cell counts. Measured with immunoSEQ multiplex PCR; TCRdb has only the in-frame clones, and not every one. V, J and clone size are taken as reported in that table, and D and trimming were inferred from the DNA itself. Here the sample spans roughly 40,000 clones, about 86% being singletons.

The chain joins TRBV14 to TRBJ2-1; the match to TRBD2 covers 8 bases. The TCR sequence derives from a man between 65 and 85 years old with acute or convalescent COVID-19. The sample taken for sequencing was peripheral blood. CDR3 coding DNA: TGTGCCAGCAGCCTAAGCAGCGGGAGTTCCTATGAGCAGTTCTTC. This translates into CASSLSSGSSYEQFF. The full variable domain, with the rest looked up from reference TRBV14 and TRBJ2-1, is EAGVTQFPSHSVIEKGQTVTLRCDPISGHDNLYWYRRVMGKEIKFLLHFVKESKQDESGMPNNRFLAERTGGTYSTLKVQPAELEDSGVYFCASSLSSGSSYEQFFGPGTRLTVL.